Only a few counts were recorded for the clone carrying this TCR beta chain. No antigen is known for it. This entry is derived from a study of molecular identifiers for immune sequencing clone quantification. Findings of the study overall: In cases of identical TCR molecules sharing a barcode, highly expanded clone sizes could be underestimated. In CMV-specific effectors, clones above 20 copies held over 99% of molecules; naive, under 1%.

The CDR3 runs 15 residues. Trimming cost V 5 bases and J 3 bases, with 15 bases left between them. The germline V gene has CDR1 MNHEY and CDR2 SMNVEV (reference sequence). MiXCR was run by TCRdb on the PCR reads, yielding one entry per CDR3 protein. Altogether 35,000 to 45,000 distinct CDR3 sequences are present, approximately 19% being singletons, with the ten largest covering approximately 1.1%. Source material: naive CD8+ T cells from blood, with Jurkat cell RNA spiked in. This sample's subset: FACS-sorted CD8+CD4-CCR7+CD45RA+ naive T cells. This sequence joins TRBV27 and TRBJ2-3; possibly TRBD2 for D (6 bases). The clonotype originates from a human donor in good health. Some libraries in this study had Jurkat cell RNA spiked in. The chain's CDR3 is CASSPNWGRTDTQYF. CDR3 in DNA: TGTGCCAGCAGTCCCAATTGGGGGAGGACAGATACGCAGTATTTT.